This T cell receptor beta chain appears in the sequencing data of a study of neurological immune-mediated disorders. Study results and limitations: Subjects shared no identical expanded-clone CDR3 amino acid sequences, suggesting private TCR-beta repertoires in all groups.

This clonotype was counted ten times or more. Its antigen is unknown. The junction does not match germline at one end; this may be a read error. Germline V lookup: CDR1 SSHAT, CDR2 FNYEAQ (reference sequence). The CDR3 is made up of 13 amino acids. The cDNA was produced through 5'RACE with 10-nucleotide random UMIs. TCRdb fed the 5' RACE reads into MiXCR, producing one record per CDR3 protein. The profile covers 59,000 or so distinct CDR3 sequences, with more than 9.5% appearing a single time and roughly a tenth taken by the ten largest. This receptor was obtained from a woman aged 55 to 70 with HTLV-1-associated myelopathy (HAM/TSP). The chain employs TRBV7-7 and TRBJ1-6, with no clear D. Sequencing used PBMCs. Here the CDR3 DNA reads TGTGCTAGCAGCTTAGGGCGGGATTCACCCCTCCACTTT. It encodes CASSLGRDSPLHF.